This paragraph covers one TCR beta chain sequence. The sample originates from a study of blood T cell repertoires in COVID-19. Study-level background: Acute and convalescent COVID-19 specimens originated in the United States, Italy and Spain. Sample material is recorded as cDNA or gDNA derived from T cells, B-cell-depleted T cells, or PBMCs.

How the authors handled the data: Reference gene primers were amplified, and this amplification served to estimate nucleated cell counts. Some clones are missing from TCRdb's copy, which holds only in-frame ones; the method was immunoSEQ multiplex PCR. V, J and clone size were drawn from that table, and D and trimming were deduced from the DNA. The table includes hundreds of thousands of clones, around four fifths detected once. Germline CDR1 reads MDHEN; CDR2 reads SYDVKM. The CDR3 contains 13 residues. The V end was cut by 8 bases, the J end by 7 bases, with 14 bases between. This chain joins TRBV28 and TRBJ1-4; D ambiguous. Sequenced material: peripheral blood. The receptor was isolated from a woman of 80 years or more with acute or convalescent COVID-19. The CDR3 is CASSGSLGEKLFF. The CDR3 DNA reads TGTGCCAGCTCGGGGAGCTTGGGTGAAAAACTGTTTTTT.